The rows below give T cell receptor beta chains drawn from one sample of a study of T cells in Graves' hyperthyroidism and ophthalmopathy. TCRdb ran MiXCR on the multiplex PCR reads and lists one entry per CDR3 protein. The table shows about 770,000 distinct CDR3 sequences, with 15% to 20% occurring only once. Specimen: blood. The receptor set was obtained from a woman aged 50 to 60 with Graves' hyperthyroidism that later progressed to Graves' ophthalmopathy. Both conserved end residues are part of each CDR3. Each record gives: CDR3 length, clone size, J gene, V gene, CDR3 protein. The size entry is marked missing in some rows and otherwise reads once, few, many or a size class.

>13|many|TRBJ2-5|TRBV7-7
CASSLQEQETQYF
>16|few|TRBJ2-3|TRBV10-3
CATRLTGDPGTDTQYF
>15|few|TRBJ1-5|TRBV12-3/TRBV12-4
CASSTPGPSNQPQHF
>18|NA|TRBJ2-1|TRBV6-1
CASSTGVSLDRGGNEQFF
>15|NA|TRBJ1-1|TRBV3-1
CASSQDDDRDTEAFF
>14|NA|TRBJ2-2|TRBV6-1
CASSEVEGTGELFF
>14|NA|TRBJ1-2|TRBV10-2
CASSDGQGGRGYTF
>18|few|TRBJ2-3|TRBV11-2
CASSSTYLAGGLTDTQYF
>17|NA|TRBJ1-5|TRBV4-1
CASSRMIQGYSNQPQHF
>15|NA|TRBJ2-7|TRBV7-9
CASSLDAGISYEQYF
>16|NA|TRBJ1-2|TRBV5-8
CASSLRVSRANYGYTF
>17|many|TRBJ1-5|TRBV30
CAWSVGRAGNSNQPQHF
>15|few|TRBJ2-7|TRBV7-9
CASSLLAGTRYEQYF
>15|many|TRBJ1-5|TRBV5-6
CASSLLSGPNQPQHF
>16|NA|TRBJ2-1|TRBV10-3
CAISELLAGGPNEQFF
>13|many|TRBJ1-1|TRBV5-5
CASSLGYATEAFF
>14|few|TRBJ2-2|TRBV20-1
CSARAGGQIGELFF
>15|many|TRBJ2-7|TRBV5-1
CASSLGLAGGNEQYF
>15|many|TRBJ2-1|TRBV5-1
CASSFEAGGYNEQFF
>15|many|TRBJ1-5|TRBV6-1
CASSGLGARNQPQHF
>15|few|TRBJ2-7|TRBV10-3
CAITQTSGGHNEQYF
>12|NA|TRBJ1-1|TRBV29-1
CSAPSGNTEAFF
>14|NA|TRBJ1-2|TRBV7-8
CASSLGSYSYGYTF
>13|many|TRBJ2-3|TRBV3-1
CATESTSTDTQYF
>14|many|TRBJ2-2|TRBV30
CACHGQPNTGELFF
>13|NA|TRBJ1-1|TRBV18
CASSPGQRTEAFF
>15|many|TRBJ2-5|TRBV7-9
CASSSGSGAGETQYF
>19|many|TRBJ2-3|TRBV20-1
CSAYSGTSGQLTSTDTQYF
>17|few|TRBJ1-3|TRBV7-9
CASSFSGASSSGNTIYF
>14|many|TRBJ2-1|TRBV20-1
CSARDRAYSGEQFF
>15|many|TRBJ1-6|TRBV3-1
CASSPRVGAGSPLHF
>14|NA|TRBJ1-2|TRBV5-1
CASSLVGVDYGYTF
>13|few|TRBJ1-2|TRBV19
CASTEEIAFGYTF
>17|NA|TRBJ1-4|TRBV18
CASSPGGVRSTNEKLFF
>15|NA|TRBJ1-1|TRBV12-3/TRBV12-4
CASSQSGQSNTEAFF
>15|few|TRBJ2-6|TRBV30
CAWNLKGRGANVLTF
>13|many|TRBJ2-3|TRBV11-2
CADRRLGTDTQYF